Listed below are T cell receptor beta chains from one sample, sequenced in a study of Ad26.COV2.S vaccination and SARS-CoV-2 variants. The assay was immunoSEQ multiplex PCR, and TCRdb's table has in-frame clones only and misses some. The sample lists about half a million clones; about 88% were seen once. This sample comprised peripheral blood, obtained in a trial of Ad26.COV2.S vaccine versus placebo. The source is a person aged 18 to 65 who received the Ad26.COV2.S COVID-19 vaccine or a placebo. CDR3s include the opening cysteine and the closing phenylalanine or tryptophan. A D gene is named only where the DNA matches it firmly. Expanded clones are given a class, and other clones once, few, many or no size at all.

clone size,D gene,J gene,CDR3 length,V gene,CDR3 protein,CDR3 DNA
.,.,TRBJ2-1,14,TRBV2,CASSPPLNVNEQFF,TGTGCCAGCAGTCCGCCTCTTAACGTCAATGAGCAGTTCTTC
.,.,TRBJ1-6,15,TRBV6-5,CASSRRQDVNSPLHF,TGTGCCAGCAGTCGCAGACAGGACGTTAATTCACCCCTCCACTTT
few,.,TRBJ1-6,16,TRBV6-5,CASSYREGPGNSPLHF,TGTGCCAGCAGTTACAGGGAGGGACCCGGGAATTCACCCCTCCACTTT
.,.,TRBJ2-4,19,TRBV27,CASSLYDPQGPLAKNIQYF,TGTGCCAGCAGTTTATATGACCCGCAGGGGCCACTAGCCAAAAACATTCAGTACTTC
.,.,TRBJ1-6,14,TRBV2,CASRSQGVGSPLHF,TGTGCCAGCAGATCACAGGGTGTCGGCTCACCCCTCCACTTT
.,.,TRBJ2-3,14,TRBV4-1,CASSHPALTDTQYF,TGCGCCAGCAGCCATCCCGCCTTGACAGATACGCAGTATTTT
.,.,TRBJ1-1,16,TRBV6-5,CASSYLVGGGQTEAFF,TGTGCCAGCAGTTACCTTGTGGGCGGGGGACAAACTGAAGCTTTCTTT
.,.,TRBJ2-7,14,TRBV7-2,CASSFAERSYEQYF,TGTGCCAGCAGCTTTGCCGAACGCTCCTACGAGCAGTACTTC
once,.,TRBJ2-7,13,TRBV5-1,CASSEEWTGEQYF,TGCGCCAGCAGCGAAGAATGGACGGGTGAGCAGTACTTC
.,.,TRBJ2-3,13,TRBV11-2,CASRPPFADTQYF,TGTGCCAGCAGACCTCCTTTCGCAGATACGCAGTATTTT
few,.,TRBJ1-2,15,TRBV2,CASTITGTQNYGYTF,TGTGCCAGCACCATTACCGGGACACAAAACTATGGCTACACCTTC
.,.,TRBJ2-1,12,TRBV19,CASSRGGGEQFF,TGTGCCAGTAGTAGGGGGGGCGGTGAGCAGTTCTTC
.,TRBD1,TRBJ2-5,18,TRBV19,CASSSTLLDRRFQETQYF,TGTGCCAGTAGTTCCACCCTTCTGGACAGGAGATTCCAAGAGACCCAGTACTTC
.,.,TRBJ2-2,14,TRBV24-1,CATSDPTNTGELFF,TGTGCCACCAGTGACCCGACAAACACCGGGGAGCTGTTTTTT
few,.,TRBJ1-5,14,TRBV24-1,CATSDSYIGQPQHF,TGTGCCACCAGTGATTCCTACATAGGGCAGCCCCAGCATTTT
.,.,TRBJ1-5,16,TRBV3-1/TRBV3-2,CASSQEGVYSNQPQHF,TGTGCCAGCAGCCAAGAAGGAGTTTATAGCAATCAGCCCCAGCATTTT
.,.,TRBJ1-5,15,TRBV2,CASSEEGQSNQPQHF,TGTGCCAGCAGTGAAGAGGGTCAGAGCAATCAGCCCCAGCATTTT
.,.,TRBJ2-1,13,TRBV29-1,CSVHPAGYNEQFF,TGCAGCGTCCACCCGGCAGGATACAATGAGCAGTTCTTC
.,TRBD1,TRBJ1-6,14,TRBV10-3,CAIGGQGVRSPLHF,TGTGCCATCGGAGGACAGGGGGTTCGGTCACCCCTCCACTTT
.,.,TRBJ1-4,16,TRBV6-5,CASSLGTAPTNEKLFF,TGTGCCAGCAGTTTGGGCACAGCCCCAACTAATGAAAAACTGTTTTTT
.,.,TRBJ2-1,13,TRBV3-1/TRBV3-2,CASSPATPHEQFF,TGTGCCAGCAGCCCGGCTACCCCCCATGAGCAGTTCTTC
few,.,TRBJ1-5,14,TRBV2,CASRREWSNQPQHF,TGTGCCAGCAGAAGGGAATGGAGCAATCAGCCCCAGCATTTT
.,.,TRBJ1-5,16,TRBV4-3,CASSQDLWQSREPQHF,TGCGCCAGCAGCCAAGATCTCTGGCAGAGCAGGGAGCCCCAGCATTTT
.,.,TRBJ2-5,15,TRBV6-2/TRBV6-3,CASSYPGTRRETQYF,TGTGCCAGCAGTTACCCTGGGACTCGGCGTGAGACCCAGTACTTC
.,.,TRBJ2-1,14,TRBV15,CATRGFGSRNEQFF,TGTGCCACCAGGGGTTTCGGGAGTCGAAATGAGCAGTTCTTC
.,.,TRBJ1-3,13,TRBV12-3/TRBV12-4,CASGPGRGNTIYF,TGTGCCAGCGGCCCAGGGCGCGGAAACACCATATATTTT
.,.,TRBJ2-1,15,TRBV5-4,CASSLDAATYNEQFF,TGTGCCAGCAGCTTGGATGCGGCCACCTACAATGAGCAGTTCTTC
.,.,TRBJ1-5,13,TRBV19,CASSILGGQPQHF,TGTGCCAGTAGTATATTGGGGGGCCAGCCCCAGCATTTT
.,.,TRBJ2-7,14,TRBV15,CATSRAGAGNEQYF,TGTGCCACCAGCAGAGCTGGGGCAGGGAACGAGCAGTACTTC